The 14 T cell receptor beta chains below come from one sample, sequenced in a study of blood T cell repertoires in COVID-19. Some clones are missing from TCRdb's copy, which holds only in-frame ones; the method was immunoSEQ multiplex PCR. The sample lists approximately 450,000 clones; around 89% were seen once. Material for sequencing was peripheral blood. All receptors come from a woman in her 30s with acute or convalescent COVID-19.

CDR3 amino acids: CASSSRQQGDYGYTF. The CDR3, as DNA: TGTGCCAGCAGTTCCCGTCAACAGGGCGACTATGGCTACACCTTC. The chain uses TRBV6-2 or TRBV6-3 and TRBJ1-2; weak D call: TRBD1 (6 bases). V was shortened by 4 bases and J by 3 bases, with 15 bases between the two germline ends. The CDR3 length is 15 residues. Germline CDR1 MNHEY, CDR2 SVGEGT.

This rearrangement joins TRBV5-1 to TRBJ2-1; no clear D. V lost 0 bases, J lost 6 bases, and 10 bases lay in between. The CDR3 is made up of 14 amino acids. Germline V CDR1 and CDR2: SGHRS, YFSETQ. Here the CDR3 DNA reads TGCGCCAGCAGCTTGGATCTGTTCCCCAATGAGCAGTTCTTC. Amino acid sequence: CASSLDLFPNEQFF.

This chain uses TRBV5-1 with TRBJ1-2; 7 bases agree with TRBD1. Germline CDR1 SGHRS, CDR2 YFSETQ. The CDR3 loop spans 15 amino acids. V lost 2 bases and J lost 3; bases outside the gene matches: 7. In DNA, the CDR3 is TGCGCCAGCAGCTTTGGGGGCCAGGGGGACTATGGCTACACCTTC. Translated: CASSFGGQGDYGYTF.

The CDR3 spells CASSLGDRLFF. Written as DNA, the CDR3 is TGTGCCAGCAGCTTAGGCGACAGGTTGTTTTTT. V is TRBV7-9 and J is TRBJ1-4, with D perhaps matching TRBD1 (6 bases). The CDR3 loop spans 11 amino acids. Germline V gene sequence: CDR1 SEHNR, CDR2 FQNEAQ (reference sequence). Trimming removed 1 base from V and 15 bases from J, with 9 bases in between.

The chain carries TRBV11-3 and TRBJ1-1, with D unclear. Germline CDR1 SGHNT, CDR2 YENEEA. Deletions cut 4 bases from V and 5 bases from J, with 8 bases between. The CDR3 spans 12 residues. CDR3 in amino acids: CASSSRGTEAFF. The CDR3 nucleotides read TGTGCCAGCAGCTCTCGGGGAACTGAAGCTTTCTTT.

The genes are TRBV6-1 and TRBJ1-2; D is undetermined. V was cut by 0 bases and J by 5 bases, with 16 bases left in between. The CDR3 covers 16 residues. Germline V gives CDR1 MNHNS, CDR2 SASEGT. The CDR3 region has the DNA TGTGCCAGCAGTGAAGCCTTGTGGAGAGGGAATTATGGCTACACCTTC. Translation: CASSEALWRGNYGYTF.

This clone was detected once. The rearrangement uses TRBV27 and TRBJ2-3; TRBD1 matches 7 bases. The CDR3 loop spans 16 amino acids. The trim removed 2 bases at V and 0 bases at J, leaving 5 bases unmatched. CDR1 is MNHEY and CDR2 is SMNVEV in the germline V gene (reference sequence). The CDR3 sequence is CASSLIATGSTDTQYF. The CDR3 bases are TGTGCCAGCAGTTTAATCGCGACAGGGAGCACAGATACGCAGTATTTT.

This chain links TRBV29-1 with TRBJ1-5, with D maybe TRBD1 (6 bases). CDR3 length equals 11 residues. Germline CDR1 reads SQVTM; CDR2 reads ANQGSEA. V gave up 7 bases and J gave up 13 bases, with 17 bases separating them. The CDR3 sequence: CSARKGDRQHF. CDR3 DNA sequence: TGCAGCGCCCGGAAGGGGGACCGGCAGCATTTT.

The chain combines TRBV7-2 with TRBJ1-6; D call uncertain. From germline, CDR1 is SGHTA and CDR2 FQGNSA. V was cut by 1 base and J by 9 bases, with 10 bases left in between. The CDR3 sequence is 14 residues long. For the CDR3, the DNA is TGTGCCAGCAGCTTAGTGATCGGGAGTTCACCCCTCCACTTT. Its translation is CASSLVIGSSPLHF.

The CDR3 DNA reads TGTGCTAGTGGACAGGGAGGCACAGATACGCAGTATTTT. Translation gives CASGQGGTDTQYF. The chain couples TRBV12-5 to TRBJ2-3; the D gene is possibly TRBD1 (6 bases). This CDR3 spans 13 amino acids. Germline loops: CDR1 LGHNT, CDR2 FRNRAP. Trimming took 6 bases from V and 1 from J, leaving 8 bases between them.

The rearrangement links TRBV28 to TRBJ1-5, with TRBD1 matching 10 bases. This CDR3 has 18 amino acids. V lost 6 bases to trimming and J lost 6 bases; unmatched junction nucleotides: 17. The germline V gene encodes CDR1 MDHEN and CDR2 SYDVKM. Written as DNA, the CDR3 is TGTGCCAGCAGCCTTAAGACAGGGGGCTTGACGCAGTCTCAGCCCCAGCATTTT. This gives the protein CASSLKTGGLTQSQPQHF.

This rearrangement joins TRBV11-2 to TRBJ2-2; the D is unclear. Trimming removed 8 bases at V and 6 bases at J, with 10 bases between. In germline, CDR1 is SGHAT, CDR2 FQNNGV. The CDR3 is 12 residues long. CDR3 residues: CASRTGPGELFF. DNA of the CDR3: TGTGCCAGCCGTACTGGTCCCGGGGAGCTGTTTTTT.

This clone appeared once. The genes are TRBV30 and TRBJ1-3; D perhaps matches TRBD1 (5 bases). The CDR3 runs to 14 residues. The germline V and J ends were trimmed by 1 base and 3 bases, with 10 bases remaining between them. Looked up from germline, CDR1 is GTSNPN and CDR2 is SVGIG (reference sequence). CDR3 loop: CAWSARVNGNTIYF. CDR3 nucleotides: TGTGCCTGGAGTGCCAGGGTAAATGGAAACACCATATATTTT.

Remarks on this clone: The junction departs from germline at one end; a sequencing error may be responsible. The rearrangement joins TRBV6-5 to TRBJ1-1; D gene uncertain. Germline V gene lookup returns CDR1 MNHEY and CDR2 SVGAGI. This CDR3 has 14 amino acids. The CDR3 reads CASSDSLANTEAFF. In nucleotides, the CDR3 is TGTGCCAGCAGTGACTCTCTGGCGAACACTGAAGCTTTCTTT.